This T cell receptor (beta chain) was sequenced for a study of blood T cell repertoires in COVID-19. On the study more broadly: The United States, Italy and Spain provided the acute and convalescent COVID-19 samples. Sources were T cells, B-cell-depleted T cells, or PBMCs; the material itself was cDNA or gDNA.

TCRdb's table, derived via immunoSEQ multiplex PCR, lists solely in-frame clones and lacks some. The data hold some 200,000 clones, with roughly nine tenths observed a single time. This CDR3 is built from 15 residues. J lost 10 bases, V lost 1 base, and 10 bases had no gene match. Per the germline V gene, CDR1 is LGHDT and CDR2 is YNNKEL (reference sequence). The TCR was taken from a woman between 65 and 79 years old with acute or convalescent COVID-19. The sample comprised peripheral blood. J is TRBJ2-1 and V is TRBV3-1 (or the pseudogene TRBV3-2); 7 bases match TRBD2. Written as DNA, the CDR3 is TGTGCCAGCAGCCAAGGAGGAGGGAGGGCCTCCGAGCAGTTCTTC. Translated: CASSQGGGRASEQFF.